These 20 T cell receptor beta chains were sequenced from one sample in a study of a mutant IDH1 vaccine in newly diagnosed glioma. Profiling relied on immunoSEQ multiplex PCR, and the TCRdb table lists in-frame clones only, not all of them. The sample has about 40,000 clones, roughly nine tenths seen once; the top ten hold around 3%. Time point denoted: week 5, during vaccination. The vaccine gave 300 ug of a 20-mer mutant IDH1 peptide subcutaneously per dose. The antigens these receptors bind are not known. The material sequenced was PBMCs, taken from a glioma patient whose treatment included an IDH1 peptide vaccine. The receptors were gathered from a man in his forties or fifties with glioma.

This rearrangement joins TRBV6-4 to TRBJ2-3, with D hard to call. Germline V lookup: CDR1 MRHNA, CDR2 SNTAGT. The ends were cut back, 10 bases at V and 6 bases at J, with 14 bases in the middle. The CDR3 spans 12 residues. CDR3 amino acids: CATPRFEDTQYF. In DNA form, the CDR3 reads TGTGCCACCCCGAGGTTTGAGGATACGCAGTATTTT.

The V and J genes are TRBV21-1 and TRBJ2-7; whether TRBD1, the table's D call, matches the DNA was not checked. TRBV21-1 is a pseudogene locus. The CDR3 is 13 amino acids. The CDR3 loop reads CASKERGRYEQYF. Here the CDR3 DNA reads TGTGCCAGCAAGGAGAGGGGGCGGTACGAGCAGTACTTC.

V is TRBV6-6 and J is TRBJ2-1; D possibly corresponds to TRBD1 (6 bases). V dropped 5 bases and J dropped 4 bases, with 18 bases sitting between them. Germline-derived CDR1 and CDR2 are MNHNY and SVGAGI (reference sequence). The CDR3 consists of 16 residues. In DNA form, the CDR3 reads TGTGCCAGCAGTAGGGGATCAGGGGCCCAATACAATGAGCAGTTCTTC. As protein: CASSRGSGAQYNEQFF.

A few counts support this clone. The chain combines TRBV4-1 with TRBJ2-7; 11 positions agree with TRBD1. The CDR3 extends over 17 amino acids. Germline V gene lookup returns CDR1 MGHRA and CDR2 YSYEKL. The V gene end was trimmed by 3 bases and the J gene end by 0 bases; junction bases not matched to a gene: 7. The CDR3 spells CASSQRPGQGVSYEQYF. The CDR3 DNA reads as TGCGCCAGCAGCCAGCGACCGGGACAGGGGGTCTCCTACGAGCAGTACTTC.

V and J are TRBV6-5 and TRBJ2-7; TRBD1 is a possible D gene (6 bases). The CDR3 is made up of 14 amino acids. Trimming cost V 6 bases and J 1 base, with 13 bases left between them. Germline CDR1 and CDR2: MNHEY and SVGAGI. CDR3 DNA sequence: TGTGCCAGCAGCGCCGACAGGTTATCCTACGAGCAGTACTTC. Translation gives CASSADRLSYEQYF.

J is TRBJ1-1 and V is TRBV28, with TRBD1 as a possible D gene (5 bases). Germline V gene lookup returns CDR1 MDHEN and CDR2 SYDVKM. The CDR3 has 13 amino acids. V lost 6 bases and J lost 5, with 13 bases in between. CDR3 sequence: CASSLDRGTEAFF. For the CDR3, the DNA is TGTGCCAGCAGCCTAGACCGGGGGACTGAAGCTTTCTTT.

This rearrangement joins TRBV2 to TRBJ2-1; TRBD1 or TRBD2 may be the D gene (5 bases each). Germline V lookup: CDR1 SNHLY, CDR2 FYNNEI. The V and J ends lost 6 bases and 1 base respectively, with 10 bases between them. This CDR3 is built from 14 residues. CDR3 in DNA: TGTGCCAGCAGCCGGGACGCGTCCTACAATGAGCAGTTCTTC. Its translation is CASSRDASYNEQFF.

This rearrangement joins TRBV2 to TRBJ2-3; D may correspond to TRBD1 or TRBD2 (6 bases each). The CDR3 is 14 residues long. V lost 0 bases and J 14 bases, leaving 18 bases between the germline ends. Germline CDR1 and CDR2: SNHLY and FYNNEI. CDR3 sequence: CASSEAEGHAGRYF. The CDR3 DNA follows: TGTGCCAGCAGTGAAGCGGAGGGACACGCAGGTCGGTATTTT.

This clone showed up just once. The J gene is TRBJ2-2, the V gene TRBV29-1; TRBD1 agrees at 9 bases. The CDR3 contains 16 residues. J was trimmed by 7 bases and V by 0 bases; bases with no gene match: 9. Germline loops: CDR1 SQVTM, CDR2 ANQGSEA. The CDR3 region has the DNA TGCAGCGTTGAAGATCGGCGGACAGGGGTTTTCGGGGAGCTGTTTTTT. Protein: CSVEDRRTGVFGELFF.

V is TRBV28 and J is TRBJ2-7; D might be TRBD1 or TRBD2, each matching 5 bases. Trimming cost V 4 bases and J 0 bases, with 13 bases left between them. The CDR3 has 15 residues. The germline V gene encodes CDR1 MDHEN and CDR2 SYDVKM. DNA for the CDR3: TGTGCCAGCAGTTCCGGGACCGCGAGCTCCTACGAGCAGTACTTC. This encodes CASSSGTASSYEQYF.

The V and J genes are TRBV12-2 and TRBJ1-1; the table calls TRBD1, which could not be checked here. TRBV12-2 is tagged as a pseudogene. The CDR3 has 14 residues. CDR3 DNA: TGTGCAAGTCGCCGGCAACAGGAGAACACTGAAGCTTTCTTT. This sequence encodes CASRRQQENTEAFF.

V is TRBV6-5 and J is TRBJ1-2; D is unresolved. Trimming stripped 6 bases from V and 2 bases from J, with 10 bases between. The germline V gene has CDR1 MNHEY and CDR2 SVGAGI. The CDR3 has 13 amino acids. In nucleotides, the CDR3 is TGTGCCAGCAGGTCCCGGGAGAACTATGGCTACACCTTC. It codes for CASRSRENYGYTF.

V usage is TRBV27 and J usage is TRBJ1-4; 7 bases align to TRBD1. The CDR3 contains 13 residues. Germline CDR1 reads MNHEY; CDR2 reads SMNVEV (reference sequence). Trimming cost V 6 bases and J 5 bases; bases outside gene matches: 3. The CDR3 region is CASSRGGNEKLFF. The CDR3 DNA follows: TGTGCCAGCAGCAGGGGGGGAAATGAAAAACTGTTTTTT.

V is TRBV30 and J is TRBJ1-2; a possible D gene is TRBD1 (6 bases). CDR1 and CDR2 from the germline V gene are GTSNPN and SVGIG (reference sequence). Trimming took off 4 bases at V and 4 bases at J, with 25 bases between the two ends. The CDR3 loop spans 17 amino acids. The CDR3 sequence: CAWNTMRDTRPLYGYTF. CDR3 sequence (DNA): TGTGCCTGGAATACTATGAGGGACACCAGACCACTCTATGGCTACACCTTC.

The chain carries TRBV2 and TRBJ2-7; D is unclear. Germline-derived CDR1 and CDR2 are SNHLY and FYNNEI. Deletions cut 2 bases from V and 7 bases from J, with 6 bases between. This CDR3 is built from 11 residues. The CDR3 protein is CASSEWEEQYF. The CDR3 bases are TGTGCCAGCAGTGAATGGGAAGAGCAGTACTTC. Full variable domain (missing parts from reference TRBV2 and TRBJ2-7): EPEVTQTPSHQVTQMGQEVILRCVPISNHLYFYWYRQILGQKVEFLVSFYNNEISEKSEIFDDQFSVERPDGSNFTLKIRSTKLEDSAMYFCASSEWEEQYFGPGTRLTVT.

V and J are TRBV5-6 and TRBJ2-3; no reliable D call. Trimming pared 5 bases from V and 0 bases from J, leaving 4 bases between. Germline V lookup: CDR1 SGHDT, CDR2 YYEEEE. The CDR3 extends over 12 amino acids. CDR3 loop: CASSKSTDTQYF. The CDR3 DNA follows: TGTGCCAGCAGTAAAAGCACAGATACGCAGTATTTT. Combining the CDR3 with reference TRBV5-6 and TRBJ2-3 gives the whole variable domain DAGVTQSPTHLIKTRGQQVTLRCSPKSGHDTVSWYQQALGQGPQFIFQYYEEEERQRGNFPDRFSGHQFPNYSSELNVNALLLGDSALYLCASSKSTDTQYFGPGTRLTVL.

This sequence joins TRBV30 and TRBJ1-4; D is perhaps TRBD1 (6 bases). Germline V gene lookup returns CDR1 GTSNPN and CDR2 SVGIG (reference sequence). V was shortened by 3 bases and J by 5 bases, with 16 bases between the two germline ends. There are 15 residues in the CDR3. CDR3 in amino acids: CAWSYRDTLNEKLFF. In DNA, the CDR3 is TGTGCCTGGAGCTATAGGGACACATTAAATGAAAAACTGTTTTTT.

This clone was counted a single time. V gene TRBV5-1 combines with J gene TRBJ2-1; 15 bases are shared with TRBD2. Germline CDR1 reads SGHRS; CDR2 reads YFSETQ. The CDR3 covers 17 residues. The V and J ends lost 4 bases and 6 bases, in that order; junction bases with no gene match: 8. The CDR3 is CASSPTGLAGGGNEQFF. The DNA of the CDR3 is TGCGCCAGCAGCCCAACGGGACTAGCGGGAGGCGGCAATGAGCAGTTCTTC.

The CDR3 DNA follows: TGCAGCTCCAGGGGCGGGAACACTGAAGCTTTCTTT. Translation: CSSRGGNTEAFF. This chain uses TRBV29-1 with TRBJ1-1; possible D gene TRBD1, 6 bases. Per germline, CDR1 SQVTM and CDR2 ANQGSEA. Between the trimmed V and J ends, which lost 8 bases and 1 base, there was a span of 11 bases. This CDR3 has 12 residues.

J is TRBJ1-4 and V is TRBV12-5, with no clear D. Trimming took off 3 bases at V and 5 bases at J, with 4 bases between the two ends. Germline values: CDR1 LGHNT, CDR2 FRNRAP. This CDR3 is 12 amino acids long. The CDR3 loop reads CASGLRNEKLFF. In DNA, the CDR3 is TGTGCTAGTGGTTTAAGAAATGAAAAACTGTTTTTT.